The 9 T cell receptor beta chains below all came from one sample that was sequenced in a study of regulatory T cells in long-lasting Graves disease. Assembly of TCR beta libraries relied on iRepertoire HTBI primers together with Arm-PCR of CDR3 regions. One entry per CDR3 protein, called by TCRdb with MiXCR from the multiplex PCR reads. Of about 540,000 distinct CDR3 sequences in the sample, 13% were seen once. Time point specified: newly diagnosed GD, antithyroid drugs for less than 3 months. PBMCs were the source of the RNA used for TCR sequencing. These same data were also listed under a study on T cells in Graves' hyperthyroidism and ophthalmopathy.

The material was peripheral blood mononuclear cells (PBMCs), obtained at new diagnosis, from a patient treated with antithyroid drugs. Receptors were obtained from a young man with Graves disease.

This clonotype was counted a single time. This chain uses TRBV29-1 with TRBJ2-4; D may be TRBD1 (6 bases). V was shortened by 7 bases and J by 0 bases, with 16 bases between the two germline ends. The CDR3 loop spans 15 amino acids. Germline V gives CDR1 SQVTM, CDR2 ANQGSEA. CDR3 sequence (DNA): TGCAGCGGTGCCAGACAGGCCCTAGCCAAAAACATTCAGTACTTC. It codes for CSGARQALAKNIQYF. Looking up the rest from reference TRBV29-1 and TRBJ2-4 gives the full variable domain: SAVISQKPSRDICQRGTSLTIQCQVDSQVTMMFWYRQQPGQSLTLIATANQGSEATYESGFVIDKFPISRPNLTFSTLTVSNMSPEDSSIYLCSGARQALAKNIQYFGAGTRLSVL.

The V and J genes are TRBV20-1 and TRBJ1-6, with 8 bases identical to TRBD1. V dropped 3 bases and J dropped 12; count of bases not matched to a gene: 7. The V gene's germline CDR1 is DFQATT and CDR2 SNEGSKA (reference sequence). CDR3 length equals 13 residues. This chain's CDR3 is CSASSGGGEPLHF. The CDR3 nucleotides read TGCAGTGCTAGTTCAGGGGGCGGAGAACCCCTCCACTTT.

This clonotype occurred once. This CDR3 is missing its conserved last phenylalanine or tryptophan, likely due to a read error. The gene calls are TRBV27 and TRBJ2-7; D is possibly TRBD2 (6 bases). This CDR3 has 14 residues. Germline loops: CDR1 MNHEY, CDR2 SMNVEV (reference sequence). Trimming left V 3 bases short and J 1 base short, with 10 bases between. The CDR3 DNA reads TGTGCCAGCAGTTTTACGGCGGGATCCTACGAGCAGTACCTC. Residues: CASSFTAGSYEQYL.

The chain combines TRBV5-1 with TRBJ1-2, with 9 positions matching TRBD1. This CDR3 has 15 residues. Germline-derived CDR1 and CDR2 are SGHRS and YFSETQ. V lost 4 bases, J lost 1 base, and 5 bases stayed unmatched. DNA of the CDR3: TGCGCCAGCAGCCGCGGACAGGGGCTTAACTATGGCTACACCTTC. Its translation is CASSRGQGLNYGYTF.

This clonotype was counted at least ten times. The chain joins TRBV5-1 to TRBJ2-1; 7 nucleotides line up with TRBD1. Germline CDR1 is SGHRS and CDR2 is YFSETQ. The CDR3 consists of 18 residues. J gave up 4 bases and V 0 bases, and 13 bases lay outside the gene matches. CDR3 in DNA: TGCGCCAGCAGCTTGGTTCGGAGCGGCAGGGGGAATTACAATGAGCAGTTCTTC. As protein: CASSLVRSGRGNYNEQFF. Supplemented by reference TRBV5-1 and TRBJ2-1, the full variable domain reads KAGVTQTPRYLIKTRGQQVTLSCSPISGHRSVSWYQQTPGQGLQFLFEYFSETQRNKGNFPGRFSGRQFSNSRSEMNVSTLELGDSALYLCASSLVRSGRGNYNEQFFGPGTRLTVL.

This clonotype was recorded many times. The genes are TRBV20-1 and TRBJ1-2; 7 bases line up with TRBD1. Per germline, CDR1 DFQATT and CDR2 SNEGSKA (reference sequence). This CDR3 is 14 amino acids long. The ends lost 6 bases at V and 2 bases at J; junction bases unmatched: 9. This chain's CDR3 is CSAIRGQWNYGYTF. DNA for the CDR3: TGCAGTGCAATAAGGGGACAGTGGAACTATGGCTACACCTTC.

This clonotype was observed at least ten times. This chain uses TRBV5-4 with TRBJ2-1; D unresolved. This CDR3 contains 14 residues. V gave up 3 bases and J gave up 4 bases, with 11 bases separating them. The germline V gene has CDR1 SGHNT and CDR2 YYREEE (reference sequence). The CDR3 here is CASSSVAQYNEQFF. DNA for the CDR3: TGTGCCAGCAGCTCCGTCGCTCAATACAATGAGCAGTTCTTC.

The chain has TRBV30 and TRBJ2-6; D might be TRBD1 or TRBD2, each matching 6 bases. This CDR3 region has 16 residues. The germline gives CDR1 GTSNPN, CDR2 SVGIG (reference sequence). Trimming removed 0 bases at V and 12 bases at J, with 21 bases between. CDR3 loop: CAWSVSGAAGVSVLTF. The CDR3 coding sequence is TGTGCCTGGAGTGTCTCGGGGGCTGCAGGGGTCAGCGTCCTGACTTTC.

The chain is built from TRBV5-1 and TRBJ1-1; perhaps TRBD1 as D (6 bases). V lost 3 bases and J lost 5, with 17 bases in between. This CDR3 has 15 residues. CDR1 is SGHRS and CDR2 is YFSETQ in the germline V gene. The CDR3 DNA follows: TGCGCCAGCAGCTGGGGGCAAGGGGATCCTACTGAAGCTTTCTTT. Its protein product is CASSWGQGDPTEAFF. The complete variable domain, with remaining parts taken from reference TRBV5-1 and TRBJ1-1, reads KAGVTQTPRYLIKTRGQQVTLSCSPISGHRSVSWYQQTPGQGLQFLFEYFSETQRNKGNFPGRFSGRQFSNSRSEMNVSTLELGDSALYLCASSWGQGDPTEAFFGQGTRLTVV.